A selection of T cell receptor beta chains follows, all from one sample in a study of blood T cells in healthy people across ages. MiXCR, applied by TCRdb to the 5' RACE reads, yields one record per CDR3 protein. Here the sample spans more than 750,000 distinct CDR3 sequences, about 28% being singletons. The same data also contributed to another study, on T cells of mothers and their children.

The sample consisted of blood. These receptors were obtained from a woman in her thirties or forties in good health. CDR3s include the opening cysteine and the closing phenylalanine or tryptophan. D genes are given only for firm matches. Clone size is stated in some rows and not others, as once, few, many or a class when expanded.

TRBJ1-1	.	.	TRBV5-1	TGCGCCAGCAGCTTCAACGGGGGACTTGAAGCTTTCTTT	CASSFNGGLEAFF
TRBJ1-3	many	.	TRBV6-5	TGTGCCAGCATCCTATCGACGGCCTCTGGAAACACCATATATTTT	CASILSTASGNTIYF
TRBJ2-1	.	.	TRBV11-3	TGTGCCAGCAGCGCAACCGGACGGATGAGCTCCTACAATGAGCAGTTCTTC	CASSATGRMSSYNEQFF
TRBJ2-1	.	TRBD2	TRBV28	TGTGCCAGCAGTCCCCGTAGGGGAGGGAAATCTCCTCGCAATGAGCAGTTCTTC	CASSPRRGGKSPRNEQFF
TRBJ1-5	.	TRBD1	TRBV20-1	TGCAGTGCAACCAGGGGGCTCCAGGTCAATCAGCCCCAGCATTTT	CSATRGLQVNQPQHF
TRBJ2-7	many	.	TRBV10-3	TGTGCCATCAGTGAGTCCGGGGATTCATCTTACGAGCAGTACTTC	CAISESGDSSYEQYF
TRBJ1-5	few	TRBD1	TRBV28	TGTGCCAGCAGCATGACAGGGAGCGGCAATCAGCCCCAGCATTTT	CASSMTGSGNQPQHF
TRBJ1-2	.	TRBD1	TRBV29-1	TGCAGCGTTGAAGGAGGACAGGCTTCCAACTATGGCTACACCTTC	CSVEGGQASNYGYTF
TRBJ1-1	.	TRBD1	TRBV5-1	TGCGCCAGCAGCGACCGGACAGGGGGCGGTGGCACTGAAGCTTTCTTT	CASSDRTGGGGTEAFF
TRBJ2-1	.	.	TRBV6-2/TRBV6-3	TGTGCCAGCAGGGACTTCGACAATGAGCAGTTCTTC	CASRDFDNEQFF
TRBJ2-1	.	.	TRBV3-1	TGTGCCAGCAGCCAGGGGTACAGTGAGCAGTTCTTC	CASSQGYSEQFF
TRBJ1-4	.	.	TRBV7-9	TGTGCCTATCAGAGGGGAACTAATGAAAAACTGTTTTTT	CAYQRGTNEKLFF
TRBJ2-1	few	TRBD1	TRBV20-1	TGCAGTGCTCCTCCGGGACAGGGGGGAGGTGAGCAGTTCTTC	CSAPPGQGGGEQFF
TRBJ1-4	.	.	TRBV5-1	TGCGCCAGCAGCTTGGCCGGACAGTCTAAACTGTTTTTT	CASSLAGQSKLFF
TRBJ2-3	.	TRBD2	TRBV28	TGTGCCAGCAGTTGGGGCGGGGGGCTGGATACGCAGTATTTT	CASSWGGGLDTQYF
TRBJ2-5	many	.	TRBV12-3/TRBV12-4	TGTGCCAGCAGGTCAGCGCTTCGAGAGACCCAGTACTTC	CASRSALRETQYF
TRBJ1-2	.	.	TRBV12-3/TRBV12-4	TGTGCCGGCAGTTTAGCAGGGCGGGGCTACACCTTC	CAGSLAGRGYTF
TRBJ1-1	.	.	TRBV27	TGTGCCAGCAGTTTAATGCTGGGGGCGGGGGCTTTCTTT	CASSLMLGAGAFF
TRBJ2-2	.	.	TRBV28	TGTGCCAGCAGGAGAAACAGGGCTTTTAACGGGGAGCTGTTTTTT	CASRRNRAFNGELFF
TRBJ1-4	.	.	TRBV20-1	TGCAGTGCTAGAGATGGAGGGGGGCGCGGGGAAAAACTGTTTTTT	CSARDGGGRGEKLFF
TRBJ2-5	many	.	TRBV7-3	TGTGCCAGCAGCTCAATGGGAGGTGGAGAGACCCAGTACTTC	CASSSMGGGETQYF
TRBJ2-6	few	.	TRBV11-2	TGTGCCAGCAGCCTGGACAACCCTGGGGCCAACGTCCTGACTTTC	CASSLDNPGANVLTF
TRBJ1-2	few	TRBD1	TRBV30	TGTGCCTGCCCTAGACAGGGTAGCTTGGACTATGGCTACACCTTC	CACPRQGSLDYGYTF
TRBJ2-1	.	.	TRBV11-2	TGTGCCGGCAGCTTAGGCTGGGGGGGCGAGCAGTTCTTC	CAGSLGWGGEQFF
TRBJ2-1	.	.	TRBV2	TGTGCCAGCAGGGTGGGGTCCCAGGAGAATGAGCAGTTCTTC	CASRVGSQENEQFF
TRBJ1-2	few	.	TRBV28	TGTGCCAGCAGTTTGGCGACAGTTAACTATGGCTACACCTTC	CASSLATVNYGYTF
TRBJ2-3	.	TRBD2	TRBV7-2	TGTGCCAGCAGCTTACAAGCGACTAGCGGGAGTCCTAGCACAGATACGCAGTATTTT	CASSLQATSGSPSTDTQYF